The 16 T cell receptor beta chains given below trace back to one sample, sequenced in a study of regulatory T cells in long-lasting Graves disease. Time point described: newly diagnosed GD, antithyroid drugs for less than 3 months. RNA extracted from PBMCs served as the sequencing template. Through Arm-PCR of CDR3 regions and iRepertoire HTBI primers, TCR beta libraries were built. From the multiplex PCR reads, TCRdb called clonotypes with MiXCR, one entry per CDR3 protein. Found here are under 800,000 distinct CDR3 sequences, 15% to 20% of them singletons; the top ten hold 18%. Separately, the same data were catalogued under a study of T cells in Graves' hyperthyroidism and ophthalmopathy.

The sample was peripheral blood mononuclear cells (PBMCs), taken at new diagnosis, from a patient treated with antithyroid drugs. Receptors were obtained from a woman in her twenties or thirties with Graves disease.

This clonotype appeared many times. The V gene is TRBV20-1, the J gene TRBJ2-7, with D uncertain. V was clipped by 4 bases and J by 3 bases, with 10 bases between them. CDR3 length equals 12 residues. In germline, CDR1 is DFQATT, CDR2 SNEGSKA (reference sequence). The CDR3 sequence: CSATLSVYEQYF. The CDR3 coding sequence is TGCAGTGCTACCCTCTCCGTCTACGAGCAGTACTTC.

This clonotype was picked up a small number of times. The CDR3 DNA reads TGTGCCAGCAGTCCCCTACTAGCGGAAAGCTCCTACGAGCAGTACTTC. Amino acid sequence: CASSPLLAESSYEQYF. The chain has TRBV27 and TRBJ2-7; TRBD2 agrees at 8 bases. Germline CDR1 MNHEY, CDR2 SMNVEV (reference sequence). With 5 bases clipped from V and 0 bases from J, the junction kept 9 bases outside the gene matches. This CDR3 comprises 16 residues.

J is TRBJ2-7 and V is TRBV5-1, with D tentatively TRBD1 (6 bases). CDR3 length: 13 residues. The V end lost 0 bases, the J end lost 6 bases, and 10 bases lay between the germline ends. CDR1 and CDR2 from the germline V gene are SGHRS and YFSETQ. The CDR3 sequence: CASSLAQGIEQYF. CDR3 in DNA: TGCGCCAGCAGCTTGGCCCAGGGGATCGAGCAGTACTTC.

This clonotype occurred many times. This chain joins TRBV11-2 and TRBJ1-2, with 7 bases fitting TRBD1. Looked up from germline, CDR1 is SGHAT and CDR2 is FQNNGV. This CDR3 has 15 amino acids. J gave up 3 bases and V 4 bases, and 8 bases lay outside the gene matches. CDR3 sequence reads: CASSSLQGKDYGYTF. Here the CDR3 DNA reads TGTGCCAGCAGCTCGTTACAGGGGAAAGACTATGGCTACACCTTC.

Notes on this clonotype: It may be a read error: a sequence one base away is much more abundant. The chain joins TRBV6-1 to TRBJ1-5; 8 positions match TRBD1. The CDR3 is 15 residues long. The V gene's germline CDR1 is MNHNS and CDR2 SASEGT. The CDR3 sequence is CTSRWTGSSNQPQHF. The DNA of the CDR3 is TGTACCAGCAGATGGACAGGGTCGAGCAATCAGCCCCAGCATTTT.

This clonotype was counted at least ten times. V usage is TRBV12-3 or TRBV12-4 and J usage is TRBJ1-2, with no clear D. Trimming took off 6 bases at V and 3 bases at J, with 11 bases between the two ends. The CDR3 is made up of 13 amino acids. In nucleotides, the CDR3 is TGTGCCAGCAGCCGACCCCGGGACTATGGCTACACCTTC. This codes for CASSRPRDYGYTF.

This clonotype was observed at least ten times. CDR3 bases: TGCAGCGTTGAGAGTGGGACAGATACGCAGTATTTT. Translation: CSVESGTDTQYF. The chain has TRBV29-1 and TRBJ2-3; the D is unclear. V lost 3 bases to trimming and J lost 3 bases, with 7 bases between them. Germline V gives CDR1 SQVTM, CDR2 ANQGSEA. The CDR3 covers 12 residues.

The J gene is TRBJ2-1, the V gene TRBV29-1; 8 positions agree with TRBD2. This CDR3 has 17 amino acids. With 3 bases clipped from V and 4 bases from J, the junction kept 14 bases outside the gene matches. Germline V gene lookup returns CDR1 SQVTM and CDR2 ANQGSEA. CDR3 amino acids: CSVDPPSGTSLYNEQFF. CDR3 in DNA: TGCAGCGTTGATCCCCCGTCCGGGACTAGTTTATACAATGAGCAGTTCTTC.

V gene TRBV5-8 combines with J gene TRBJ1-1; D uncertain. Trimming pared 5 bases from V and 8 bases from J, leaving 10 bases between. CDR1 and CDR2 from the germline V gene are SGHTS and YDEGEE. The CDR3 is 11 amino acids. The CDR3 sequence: CASSVMAEAFF. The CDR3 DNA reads TGTGCCAGCAGTGTCATGGCGGAAGCTTTCTTT.

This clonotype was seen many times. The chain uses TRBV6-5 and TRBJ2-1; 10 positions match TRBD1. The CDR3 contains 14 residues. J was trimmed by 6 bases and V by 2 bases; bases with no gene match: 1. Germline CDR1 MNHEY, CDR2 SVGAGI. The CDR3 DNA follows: TGTGCCAGCAGTTACGGGGACAGGGGCAATGAGCAGTTCTTC. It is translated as CASSYGDRGNEQFF.

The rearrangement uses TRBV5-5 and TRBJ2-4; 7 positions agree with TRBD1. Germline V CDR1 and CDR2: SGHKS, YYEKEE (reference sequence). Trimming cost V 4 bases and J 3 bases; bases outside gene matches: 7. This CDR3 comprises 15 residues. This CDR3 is CASSITGVVKNIQYF. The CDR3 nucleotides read TGTGCCAGCAGCATCACAGGGGTTGTCAAAAACATTCAGTACTTC. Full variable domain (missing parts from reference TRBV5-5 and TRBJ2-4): DAGVTQSPTHLIKTRGQQVTLRCSPISGHKSVSWYQQVLGQGPQFIFQYYEKEERGRGNFPDRFSARQFPNYSSELNVNALLLGDSALYLCASSITGVVKNIQYFGAGTRLSVL.

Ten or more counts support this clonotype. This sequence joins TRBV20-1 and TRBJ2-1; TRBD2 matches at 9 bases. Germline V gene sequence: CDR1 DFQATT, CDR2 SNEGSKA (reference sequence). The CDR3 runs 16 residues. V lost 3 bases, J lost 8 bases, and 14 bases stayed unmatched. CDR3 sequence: CSASVSGSPSGDEQFF. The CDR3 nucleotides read TGCAGTGCTAGTGTCAGCGGGAGTCCTAGCGGGGATGAGCAGTTCTTC.

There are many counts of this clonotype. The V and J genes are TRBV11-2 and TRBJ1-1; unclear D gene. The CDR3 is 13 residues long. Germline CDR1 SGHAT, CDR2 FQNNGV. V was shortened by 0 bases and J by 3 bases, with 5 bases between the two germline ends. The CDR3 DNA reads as TGTGCCAGCAGCTTAGAACCGTACACTGAAGCTTTCTTT. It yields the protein CASSLEPYTEAFF.

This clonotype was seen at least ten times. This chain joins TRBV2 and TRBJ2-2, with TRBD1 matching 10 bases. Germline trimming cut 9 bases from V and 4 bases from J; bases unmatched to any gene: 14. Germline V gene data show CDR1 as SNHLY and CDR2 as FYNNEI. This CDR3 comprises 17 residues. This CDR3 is CARSGGTGAASTGELFF. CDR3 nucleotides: TGTGCCAGGTCCGGTGGGACAGGGGCGGCGTCCACCGGGGAGCTGTTTTTT.

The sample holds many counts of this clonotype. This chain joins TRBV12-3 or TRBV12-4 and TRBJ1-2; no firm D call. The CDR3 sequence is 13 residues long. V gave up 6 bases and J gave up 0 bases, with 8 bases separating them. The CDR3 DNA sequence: TGTGCCAGCAGCCCGTATACTAACTATGGCTACACCTTC. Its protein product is CASSPYTNYGYTF.

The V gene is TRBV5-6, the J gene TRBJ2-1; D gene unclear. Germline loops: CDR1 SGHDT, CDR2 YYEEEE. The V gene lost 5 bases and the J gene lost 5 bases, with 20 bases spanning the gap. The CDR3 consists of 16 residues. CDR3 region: CASSFFAALLNNEQFF. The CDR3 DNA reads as TGTGCCAGCAGTTTTTTTGCGGCCCTGCTCAACAATGAGCAGTTCTTC.